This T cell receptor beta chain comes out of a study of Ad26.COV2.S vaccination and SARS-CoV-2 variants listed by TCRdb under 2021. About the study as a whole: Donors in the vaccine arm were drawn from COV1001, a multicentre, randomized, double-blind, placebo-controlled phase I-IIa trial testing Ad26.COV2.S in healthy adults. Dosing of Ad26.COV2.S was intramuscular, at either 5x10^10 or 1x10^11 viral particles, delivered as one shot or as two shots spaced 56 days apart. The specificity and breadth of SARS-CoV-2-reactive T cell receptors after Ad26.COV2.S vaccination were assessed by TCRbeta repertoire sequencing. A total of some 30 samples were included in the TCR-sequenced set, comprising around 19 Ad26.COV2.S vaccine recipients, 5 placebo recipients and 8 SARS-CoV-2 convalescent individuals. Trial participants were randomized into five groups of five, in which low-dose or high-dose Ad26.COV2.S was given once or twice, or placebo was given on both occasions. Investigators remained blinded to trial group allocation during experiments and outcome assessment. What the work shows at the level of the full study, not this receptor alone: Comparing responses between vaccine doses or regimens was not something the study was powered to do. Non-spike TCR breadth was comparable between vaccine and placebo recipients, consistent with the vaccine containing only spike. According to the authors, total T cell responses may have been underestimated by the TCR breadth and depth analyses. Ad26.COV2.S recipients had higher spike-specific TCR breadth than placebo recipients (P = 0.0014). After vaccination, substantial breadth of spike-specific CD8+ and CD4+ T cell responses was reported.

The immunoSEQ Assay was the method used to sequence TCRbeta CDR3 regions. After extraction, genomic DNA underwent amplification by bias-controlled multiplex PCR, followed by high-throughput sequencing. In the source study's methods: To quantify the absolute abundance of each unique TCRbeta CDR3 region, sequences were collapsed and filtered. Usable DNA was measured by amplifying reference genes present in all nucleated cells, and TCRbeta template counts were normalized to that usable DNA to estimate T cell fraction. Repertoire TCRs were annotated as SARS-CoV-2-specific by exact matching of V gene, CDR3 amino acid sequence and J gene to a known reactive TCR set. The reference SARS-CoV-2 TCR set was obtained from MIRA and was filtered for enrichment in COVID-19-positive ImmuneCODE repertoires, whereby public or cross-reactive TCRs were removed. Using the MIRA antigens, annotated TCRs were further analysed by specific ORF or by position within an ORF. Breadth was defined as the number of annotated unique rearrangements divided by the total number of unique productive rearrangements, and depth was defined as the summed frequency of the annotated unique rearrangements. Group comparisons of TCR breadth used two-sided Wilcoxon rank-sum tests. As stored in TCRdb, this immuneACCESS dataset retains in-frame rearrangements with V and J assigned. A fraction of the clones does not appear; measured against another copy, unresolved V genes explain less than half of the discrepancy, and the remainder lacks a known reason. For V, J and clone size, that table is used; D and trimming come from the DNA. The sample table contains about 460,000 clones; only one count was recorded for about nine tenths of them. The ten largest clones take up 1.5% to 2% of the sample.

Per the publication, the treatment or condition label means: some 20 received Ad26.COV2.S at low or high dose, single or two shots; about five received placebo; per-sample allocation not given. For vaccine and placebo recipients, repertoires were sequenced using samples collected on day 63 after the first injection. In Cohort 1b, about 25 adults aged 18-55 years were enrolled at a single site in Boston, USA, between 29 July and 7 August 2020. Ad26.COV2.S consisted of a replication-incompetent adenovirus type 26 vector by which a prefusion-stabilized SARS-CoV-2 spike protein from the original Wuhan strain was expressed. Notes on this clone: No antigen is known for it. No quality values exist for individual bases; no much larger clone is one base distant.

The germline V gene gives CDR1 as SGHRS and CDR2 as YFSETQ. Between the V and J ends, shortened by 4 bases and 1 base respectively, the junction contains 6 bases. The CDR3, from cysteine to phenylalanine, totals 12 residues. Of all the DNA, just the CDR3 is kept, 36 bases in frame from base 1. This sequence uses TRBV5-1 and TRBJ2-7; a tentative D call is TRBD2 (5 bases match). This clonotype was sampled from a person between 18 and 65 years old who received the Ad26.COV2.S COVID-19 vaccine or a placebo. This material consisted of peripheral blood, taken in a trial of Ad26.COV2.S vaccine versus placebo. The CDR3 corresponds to CASSPGSYEQYF. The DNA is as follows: TGCGCCAGCAGCCCGGGGTCCTACGAGCAGTACTTC. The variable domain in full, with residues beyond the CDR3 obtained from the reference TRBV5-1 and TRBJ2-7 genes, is KAGVTQTPRYLIKTRGQQVTLSCSPISGHRSVSWYQQTPGQGLQFLFEYFSETQRNKGNFPGRFSGRQFSNSRSEMNVSTLELGDSALYLCASSPGSYEQYFGPGTRLTVT.